The present entry profiles one T cell receptor beta chain with its context. The data stem from a study of T cell changes during pregnancy in multiple sclerosis. The method was immunoSEQ multiplex PCR; TCRdb's version includes in-frame clones alone and lacks a portion of them. The sample records some 28,000 clones, approximately 91% being singletons. The germline V gene has CDR1 SGHRS and CDR2 YFSETQ. V shed 0 bases and J 4 bases; nucleotides not matched to a gene: 7. The CDR3 runs to 16 residues. This chain joins TRBV5-1 and TRBJ2-1, with 7 bases aligning to TRBD2. Here the sequenced sample was CD4+ T cells from peripheral blood mononuclear cells, taken in the first trimester of pregnancy. This TCR came from a female donor in good health, enrolled as a control in a pregnancy study. The CDR3 bases are TGCGCCAGCAGCTTGGGCGGGACGGGGGGTTACAATGAGCAGTTCTTC. This codes for CASSLGGTGGYNEQFF.